Listed here are 17 T cell receptor beta chains from one sample, sequenced in a study of control samples from healthy donors and cancer patients. The table came from immunoSEQ multiplex PCR; TCRdb's copy has only in-frame clones and leaves some out. The sample lists about 140,000 clones, about nine tenths seen once, with about 11% in the top ten. The material sequenced was blood. These receptors were collected from a man younger than 40 in good health.

This chain connects TRBV7-9 to TRBJ2-1, with a possible D match to TRBD2 (5 bases). Germline V gene sequence: CDR1 SEHNR, CDR2 FQNEAQ (reference sequence). Trimming took off 1 base at V and 1 base at J, with 17 bases between the two ends. The CDR3 totals 18 residues. Written as DNA, the CDR3 is TGTGCCAGCAGCTTAGAGGGAGTCCAGACGCCTTCCTACAATGAGCAGTTCTTC. Translating it yields CASSLEGVQTPSYNEQFF.

V gene TRBV10-3 combines with J gene TRBJ1-6; D gene ambiguous. Per the germline V gene, CDR1 is ENHRY and CDR2 is SYGVKD. The V gene lost 11 bases and the J gene lost 7 bases, with 15 bases spanning the gap. The CDR3 is 13 amino acids. The CDR3 loop is CAGNSRLNSPLHF. The CDR3 coding sequence is TGTGCCGGTAACTCAAGGCTGAATTCACCCCTCCACTTT.

The chain joins TRBV2 to TRBJ2-7, with D maybe TRBD2 (5 bases). V dropped 8 bases and J dropped 3 bases, with 23 bases sitting between them. Germline-derived CDR1 and CDR2 are SNHLY and FYNNEI. This CDR3 spans 16 amino acids. The CDR3 nucleotides are TGTGCCAGCCCCCCCAACGTAGCGTCAAGGGACTACGAGCAGTACTTC. Translation gives CASPPNVASRDYEQYF.

The V call is TRBV9, the J call TRBJ1-1; weak D call: TRBD1 (5 bases). Trimming pared 0 bases from V and 1 base from J, leaving 10 bases between. This CDR3 region has 15 residues. Germline V lookup: CDR1 SGDLS, CDR2 YYNGEE. The CDR3 DNA reads as TGTGCCAGCAGCGTAGATCCGGGGACGAACACTGAAGCTTTCTTT. This gives the protein CASSVDPGTNTEAFF.

V gene TRBV4-3 combines with J gene TRBJ2-7; weak D call: TRBD2 (6 bases). The germline V and J ends were trimmed by 4 bases and 1 base, with 14 bases remaining between them. The CDR3 spans 15 residues. CDR1 is LGHNA, CDR2 YSLEER, per germline. The CDR3 spells CASSRKPGLSYEQYF. The CDR3 region has the DNA TGCGCCAGCAGCCGGAAACCGGGACTGTCCTACGAGCAGTACTTC.

The rearrangement uses TRBV28 and TRBJ2-7; D may be TRBD1 (5 bases). The CDR3 consists of 12 residues. Germline V gene data show CDR1 as MDHEN and CDR2 as SYDVKM. Trimming took 9 bases from V and 6 from J, leaving 15 bases between them. CDR3 bases: TGTGCCAGTACCTTGCAGGGTAGCGAGCAGTACTTC. This encodes CASTLQGSEQYF.

The rearrangement joins TRBV2 to TRBJ2-1, with D tentatively TRBD1 (6 bases). Germline V gives CDR1 SNHLY, CDR2 FYNNEI. CDR3 length equals 18 residues. V was pared by 0 bases and J by 2 bases, with 17 bases between. CDR3 DNA: TGTGCCAGCAGTGAAGCGCTTCTGGGGGCCGGGCCCTACAATGAGCAGTTCTTC. Amino acid sequence: CASSEALLGAGPYNEQFF.

This chain joins TRBV6-2 or TRBV6-3 and TRBJ2-7, with D unclear. Germline V gene data show CDR1 as MNHEY and CDR2 as SVGEGT. The CDR3 length is 12 residues. Trimming cost V 4 bases and J 5 bases, with 9 bases left between them. The CDR3 DNA reads as TGTGCCAGCAGTTTATCCGTAAACGAGCAGTACTTC. Protein sequence: CASSLSVNEQYF.

The CDR3 sequence: CASSPGDQPQHF. CDR3 bases: TGTGCCAGCAGCCCCGGGGATCAGCCCCAGCATTTT. The genes are TRBV7-9 and TRBJ1-5; D not resolved. The CDR3 is made up of 12 amino acids. Germline V gene data show CDR1 as SEHNR and CDR2 as FQNEAQ (reference sequence). V shed 5 bases and J shed 5 bases, with 7 bases lying between them. Using reference TRBV7-9 and TRBJ1-5 for the parts outside the CDR3, the full variable domain is DTGVSQNPRHKITKRGQNVTFRCDPISEHNRLYWYRQTLGQGPEFLTYFQNEAQLEKSRLLSDRFSAERPKGSFSTLEIQRTEQGDSAMYLCASSPGDQPQHFGDGTRLSIL.

This clone is a singleton in its sample. This chain joins TRBV6-2 or TRBV6-3 and TRBJ2-2; 8 bases map to TRBD2. This CDR3 spans 15 amino acids. Germline trimming cut 6 bases from V and 4 bases from J; bases unmatched to any gene: 7. CDR1 MNHEY and CDR2 SVGEGT come from the germline V gene. The CDR3 coding sequence is TGTGCCAGCAGCTCCGGACTAGCTTCCACCGGGGAGCTGTTTTTT. It encodes CASSSGLASTGELFF.

As to this clone: Sequence at one end of the junction differs from germline and may be a read error. The chain uses TRBV6-1 and TRBJ1-1; D ambiguous. The germline gives CDR1 MNHNS, CDR2 SASEGT. The CDR3 sequence is 16 residues long. CDR3 loop: CASSEARWEQNIEAFF. The CDR3 DNA follows: TGTGCCAGCAGTGAAGCAAGGTGGGAACAGAACATTGAAGCTTTCTTT.

The V and J genes are TRBV7-8 and TRBJ2-7; D is unresolved. The ends were cut back, 7 bases at V and 2 bases at J, with 12 bases in the middle. This CDR3 is built from 13 residues. The V gene's germline CDR1 is SGHVS and CDR2 FQNEAQ. CDR3 DNA: TGTGCCAGCACCATGGGCTTTCCCTACGAGCAGTACTTC. This encodes CASTMGFPYEQYF.

This chain links TRBV29-1 with TRBJ1-1; D is unclear. The CDR3 length is 13 residues. CDR1 is SQVTM and CDR2 is ANQGSEA in the germline V gene. Trimming removed 4 bases at V and 2 bases at J, with 11 bases between. CDR3 in amino acids: CSVGGSVNTEAFF. CDR3 coding DNA: TGCAGCGTTGGTGGCAGCGTAAACACTGAAGCTTTCTTT.

The chain uses TRBV2 and TRBJ1-2; TRBD1 agrees at 9 bases. V lost 6 bases, J lost 2 bases, and 10 bases stayed unmatched. This CDR3 is built from 16 residues. Germline V gene lookup returns CDR1 SNHLY and CDR2 FYNNEI. The chain's CDR3 is CASRVPGQGANYGYTF. The CDR3 nucleotides are TGTGCCAGCAGGGTACCGGGACAGGGAGCCAACTATGGCTACACCTTC. Based on the CDR3 plus reference TRBV2 and TRBJ1-2, the full variable domain is EPEVTQTPSHQVTQMGQEVILRCVPISNHLYFYWYRQILGQKVEFLVSFYNNEISEKSEIFDDQFSVERPDGSNFTLKIRSTKLEDSAMYFCASRVPGQGANYGYTFGSGTRLTVV.

This clone was found once. The chain has TRBV5-1 and TRBJ2-1; possible D gene TRBD2, 6 bases. V was shortened by 2 bases and J by 4 bases, with 13 bases between the two germline ends. The germline V gene has CDR1 SGHRS and CDR2 YFSETQ. The CDR3 totals 15 residues. The chain's CDR3 is CASSLTGAFYNEQFF. The CDR3 DNA sequence: TGCGCCAGCAGCTTAACGGGAGCGTTTTACAATGAGCAGTTCTTC.

The chain recombines TRBV2 with TRBJ1-2; D is undetermined. This CDR3 region has 13 residues. Germline V gene sequence: CDR1 SNHLY, CDR2 FYNNEI. V shed 3 bases and J shed 4 bases, with 9 bases lying between them. The CDR3 coding sequence is TGTGCCAGCAGTGACCCCGGGGTCTATGGCTACACCTTC. Its translation is CASSDPGVYGYTF.

The chain couples TRBV6-1 to TRBJ1-1, with 7 bases fitting TRBD1. J was trimmed by 3 bases and V by 3 bases; bases with no gene match: 1. The CDR3 loop spans 13 amino acids. Germline V gene data show CDR1 as MNHNS and CDR2 as SASEGT. DNA for the CDR3: TGTGCCAGCAGTGATGACAGGGACACTGAAGCTTTCTTT. Translation gives CASSDDRDTEAFF.